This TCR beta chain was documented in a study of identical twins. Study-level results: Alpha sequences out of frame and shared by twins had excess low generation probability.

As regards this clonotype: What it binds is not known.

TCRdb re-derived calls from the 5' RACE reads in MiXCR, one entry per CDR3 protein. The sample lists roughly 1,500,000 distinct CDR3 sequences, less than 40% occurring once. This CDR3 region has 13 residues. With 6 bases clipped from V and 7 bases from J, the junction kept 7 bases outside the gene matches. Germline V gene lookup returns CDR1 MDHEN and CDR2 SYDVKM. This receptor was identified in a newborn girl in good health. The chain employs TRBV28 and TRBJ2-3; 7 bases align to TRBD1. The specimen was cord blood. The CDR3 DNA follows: TGTGCCAGCAGACAGGGGTCAGGGAATACGCAGTATTTT. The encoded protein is CASRQGSGNTQYF.